This TCR beta chain comes out of a study of blood T cell repertoires in COVID-19. The wider study: Samples of COVID-19 (acute and convalescent) were obtained from the United States, Italy and Spain. Sample material is recorded as cDNA or gDNA derived from T cells, B-cell-depleted T cells, or PBMCs.

Authors' analysis steps: Quantification of nucleated cells was approximated via reference gene primer amplification. Clones were read by immunoSEQ multiplex PCR, and TCRdb kept only the in-frame ones, dropping some. Clonal size and the V and J genes are those of that table, whereas D and trimming came from the DNA. In the table there are more than 250,000 clones, around 83% of which are singletons. CDR1 is WSHSY and CDR2 is SAAADI in the germline V gene. This CDR3 is 16 amino acids long. The J segment lost 1 base and the V segment lost 0 bases, leaving 4 bases of the junction unmatched. This clone was observed a handful of times. The identical CDR3 is also encoded by other nucleotide sequences in the sample.

The chain links TRBV10-2 to TRBJ2-3, with 7 positions matching TRBD2. Sequenced sample: peripheral blood. This sequence originates from a woman aged 50 to 65 with acute or convalescent COVID-19. The CDR3 reads CASSESGAGGTDTQYF. The CDR3 DNA sequence: TGCGCCAGCAGTGAGTCGGGCGCGGGGGGCACAGATACGCAGTATTTT.